This TCR beta chain was retrieved from a study of T cells expressing NK-cell markers. Study context: In sorted CD3+CD56+NKG2C+, CD3+CD56+NKG2C- and CD3+CD56-NKG2C+ T cells, TCR beta repertoires were obtained.

From germline, CDR1 is SGHRS and CDR2 YFSETQ. CDR3 length equals 16 residues. As concerns this clonotype: Its antigen is undetermined.

Notes on the study in general: In 6 or 7 donors, dominant NKG2C+ clonotypes were roughly 1.0-8% of CD8+ T cells. Once again these clonotypes came out on top in the CD3+CD56-NKG2C+ fraction of a few donors.

5'RACE template switching with UMIs generated TCR beta cDNA. Using the 5' RACE reads, TCRdb records one entry per CDR3 protein without DNA. The table counts under 600,000 distinct CDR3 sequences; roughly 1.4% lies in the top ten. The rearrangement links TRBV5-1 to TRBJ2-1; TCRdb's D call of TRBD2 is untestable without DNA. This receptor was obtained from a woman aged 45-59 years in good health. Sequencing used blood T cells: a sorted CD56 or NKG2C T cell subset, CD4+ or CD8+ T cells, or bulk PBMC T cells (not recorded which). The CDR3 spells CASSASGRAYLNEQFF. Together with reference TRBV5-1 and TRBJ2-1, the CDR3 gives the full variable domain: KAGVTQTPRYLIKTRGQQVTLSCSPISGHRSVSWYQQTPGQGLQFLFEYFSETQRNKGNFPGRFSGRQFSNSRSEMNVSTLELGDSALYLCASSASGRAYLNEQFFGPGTRLTVL.